The 22 T cell receptor beta chains presented below share a single source sample, sequenced in a study of molecular identifiers for immune sequencing clone quantification. TCRdb re-derived calls from the PCR reads in MiXCR, one entry per CDR3 protein. The data contain some 40,000 distinct CDR3 sequences, about 18% of them singletons. Input material: naive CD8+ T cells from blood, with Jurkat cell RNA spiked in. As to subset: FACS-sorted CD8+CD4-CCR7+CD45RA+ naive T cells. Receptors were obtained from a human donor in good health. Some libraries in this study had Jurkat cell RNA spiked in.

Comment on this clonotype: This could be a read error, since a much larger clone is one nucleotide away. This chain uses TRBV12-3 or TRBV12-4 with TRBJ2-1, with D perhaps matching TRBD2 (5 bases). The CDR3 sequence is 12 residues long. The V end lost 8 bases, the J end lost 4 bases, and 9 bases lay between the germline ends. The CDR3 reads CASHTSYNEQFF. CDR3 DNA: TGTGCCAGCCATACTAGTTACAATGAGCAGTTCTTC.

This clonotype was observed at least ten times. In DNA, the CDR3 is TGTGCCAGCAGCCCAAAAGCGGGAGGCCACGAGCAGTACTTC. The encoded protein is CASSPKAGGHEQYF. This chain links TRBV14 with TRBJ2-7, with 9 bases matching TRBD2. CDR1 and CDR2 (germline): SGHDN, FVKESK. V shed 4 bases, J shed 5 bases, and the junction held 6 bases outside the gene matches. CDR3 length: 14 residues.

Many counts were recorded for this clonotype. The genes are TRBV24-1 and TRBJ2-2; 8 nucleotides agree with TRBD1. The CDR3 is 17 amino acids. Per the germline V gene, CDR1 is KGHDR and CDR2 is SFDVKD. The V gene end was trimmed by 5 bases and the J gene end by 3 bases; junction bases not matched to a gene: 10. The CDR3: CATSGPRGRVDTGELFF. DNA of the CDR3: TGTGCCACCAGTGGCCCCAGGGGGCGCGTGGACACCGGGGAGCTGTTTTTT.

V gene TRBV5-1 combines with J gene TRBJ2-5; D may be TRBD1 or TRBD2 (6 bases each). V was clipped by 4 bases and J by 5 bases, with 21 bases between them. Germline CDR1 SGHRS, CDR2 YFSETQ. CDR3 length: 16 amino acids. Written as DNA, the CDR3 is TGCGCCAGCAGCGTCGCGCGGGACACATTAATGGAGACCCAGTACTTC. It translates to CASSVARDTLMETQYF.

The chain has TRBV19 and TRBJ1-5; possibly TRBD1 for D (5 bases). Germline CDR1 LNHDA, CDR2 SQIVND (reference sequence). V gave up 7 bases and J gave up 6 bases, with 13 bases separating them. This CDR3 is built from 13 residues. This CDR3 reads CASTWGYGQPQHF. The CDR3 nucleotides are TGTGCCAGTACCTGGGGGTACGGTCAGCCCCAGCATTTT.

To note about this clonotype: Just one base apart from a much larger clone, this may be a read error. V and J are TRBV27 and TRBJ2-7; perhaps D is TRBD1 or TRBD2 (6 bases each). Trimming shortened V by 5 bases and J by 2 bases, and 19 bases separated the two germline ends. From germline, CDR1 is MNHEY and CDR2 SMNVEV (reference sequence). The CDR3 sequence is 16 residues long. CDR3 sequence (DNA): TGTGCCAGCAGTCCCCTCTTAGGGGGGATAACCTACGAGCAGTACTTC. It yields the protein CASSPLLGGITYEQYF.

This clonotype was recorded at least ten times. The chain combines TRBV6-5 with TRBJ2-7; no definite D call. CDR3 size: 12 residues. Germline V gene data show CDR1 as MNHEY and CDR2 as SVGAGI. V dropped 6 bases and J dropped 2 bases, with 8 bases sitting between them. CDR3 amino acids: CASRSFTYEQYF. The DNA of the CDR3 is TGTGCCAGCAGGAGTTTCACCTACGAGCAGTACTTC.

At least ten counts were recorded for this clonotype. The rearrangement uses TRBV28 and TRBJ2-7; 8 positions agree with TRBD2. Looked up from germline, CDR1 is MDHEN and CDR2 is SYDVKM. CDR3 length equals 11 residues. For the CDR3, the DNA is TGTGCTTCCGGGAGGGGGTACGAGCAGTACTTC. Translation gives CASGRGYEQYF.

In this sample, this clonotype turned up many times. V and J are TRBV4-3 and TRBJ2-3; D ambiguous. The CDR3 spans 17 residues. Per germline, CDR1 LGHNA and CDR2 YSLEER. V was shortened by 1 base and J by 2 bases, with 16 bases between the two germline ends. The CDR3 nucleotides are TGCGCCAGCAGCCAAGCTGGCAGGAGTGGGCCCACAGATACGCAGTATTTT. It yields the protein CASSQAGRSGPTDTQYF.

With regard to this clonotype: With a much larger clone just one base away, this may be a read error. This rearrangement joins TRBV28 to TRBJ2-3; D ambiguous. CDR3 length: 15 amino acids. The V gene's germline CDR1 is MDHEN and CDR2 SYDVKM. Trimming removed 7 bases from V and 4 bases from J, with 18 bases in between. The CDR3 bases are TGTGCCAGCAACAAGGTCCAGCCCACTCCAGATACGCAGTATTTT. This encodes CASNKVQPTPDTQYF. The full variable domain, in which reference TRBV28 and TRBJ2-3 provide the parts outside the CDR3, is DVKVTQSSRYLVKRTGEKVFLECVQDMDHENMFWYRQDPGLGLRLIYFSYDVKMKEKGDIPEGYSVSREKKERFSLILESASTNQTSMYLCASNKVQPTPDTQYFGPGTRLTVL.

J is TRBJ2-4 and V is TRBV7-3; weak D call: TRBD1 (6 bases). V dropped 5 bases and J dropped 6 bases, with 11 bases sitting between them. This CDR3 is built from 13 residues. Per the germline V gene, CDR1 is SGHTA and CDR2 is FQGTGA. CDR3 bases: TGTGCCAGCAGCCCTCCGGACAGAAACATTCAGTACTTC. Its translation is CASSPPDRNIQYF.

This clonotype was observed a handful of times. V gene TRBV7-9 combines with J gene TRBJ2-1; possibly TRBD1 for D (6 bases). In germline, CDR1 is SEHNR, CDR2 FQNEAQ (reference sequence). CDR3 size: 11 residues. The V end lost 6 bases, the J end lost 10 bases, and 10 bases lay between the germline ends. The CDR3 nucleotides read TGTGCCAGCAGTTCCACAGGGGAGCAGTTCTTC. It encodes CASSSTGEQFF.

This clonotype appeared many times. The chain uses TRBV27 and TRBJ1-1; 8 positions match TRBD1. This CDR3 contains 15 residues. The germline V gene has CDR1 MNHEY and CDR2 SMNVEV (reference sequence). The ends lost 4 bases at V and 1 base at J; junction bases unmatched: 5. Here the CDR3 DNA reads TGTGCCAGCAGTTGGGGCACAGGGGGGAACACTGAAGCTTTCTTT. Its translation: CASSWGTGGNTEAFF.

This clonotype was observed many times. V and J are TRBV3-1 and TRBJ2-1; maybe TRBD2 (5 bases). Germline CDR1 is LGHDT and CDR2 is YNNKEL (reference sequence). V dropped 8 bases and J dropped 7 bases, with 12 bases sitting between them. This CDR3 spans 12 amino acids. CDR3 sequence: CASSREMNEQFF. The CDR3 DNA follows: TGTGCCAGCTCAAGGGAGATGAATGAGCAGTTCTTC.

This clonotype has ten or more counts. The chain carries TRBV7-8 and TRBJ2-3; D may correspond to TRBD1 or TRBD2 (5 bases each). The CDR3 totals 15 residues. Trimming shortened V by 3 bases and J by 4 bases, and 14 bases separated the two germline ends. The germline gives CDR1 SGHVS, CDR2 FQNEAQ. CDR3 DNA sequence: TGTGCCAGCAGCTTTCCGGGGACGGACCCAGATACGCAGTATTTT. Translating it yields CASSFPGTDPDTQYF. The complete variable domain, with remaining parts taken from reference TRBV7-8 and TRBJ2-3, reads GAGVSQSPRYKVAKRGQDVALRCDPISGHVSLFWYQQALGQGPEFLTYFQNEAQLDKSGLPSDRFFAERPEGSVSTLKIQRTQQEDSAVYLCASSFPGTDPDTQYFGPGTRLTVL.

Many counts were recorded for this clonotype. V usage is TRBV27 and J usage is TRBJ1-1; D is uncertain. CDR3 size: 14 residues. V lost 4 bases and J lost 6, with 15 bases in between. Germline V gives CDR1 MNHEY, CDR2 SMNVEV (reference sequence). The CDR3 loop reads CASSYSLGSSEAFF. In DNA form, the CDR3 reads TGTGCCAGCAGTTACTCCCTAGGGAGTTCTGAAGCTTTCTTT.

This chain joins TRBV28 and TRBJ2-1; D remains ambiguous. V gave up 6 bases and J gave up 8 bases, with 11 bases separating them. CDR3 size: 12 residues. Germline-derived CDR1 and CDR2 are MDHEN and SYDVKM. The CDR3 sequence: CASRAPGHEQFF. In DNA, the CDR3 is TGTGCCAGCAGAGCGCCAGGCCATGAGCAGTTCTTC.

This clonotype was observed many times. The rearrangement uses TRBV20-1 and TRBJ2-3; tentatively, D is TRBD1 or TRBD2 (7 bases each). Germline V CDR1 and CDR2: DFQATT, SNEGSKA (reference sequence). Trimming pared 1 base from V and 0 bases from J, leaving 17 bases between. This CDR3 region has 17 residues. As DNA, the CDR3 is TGCAGTGCTAGAGGGTCCAGGGGGGGAACTAGCACAGATACGCAGTATTTT. Amino acid sequence: CSARGSRGGTSTDTQYF.

The V gene is TRBV4-2, the J gene TRBJ2-2; 10 bases agree with TRBD1. Germline V gene lookup returns CDR1 LGHNA and CDR2 YNFKEQ. This CDR3 is 16 amino acids long. Trimming removed 4 bases from V and 2 bases from J; junction bases left unmatched: 4. The CDR3: CASSLGTGVNTGELFF. CDR3 nucleotide sequence: TGTGCCAGCAGCCTAGGGACAGGGGTTAACACCGGGGAGCTGTTTTTT.

CDR3 sequence: CASSLTSGVGLYNEQFF. CDR3 DNA: TGTGCCAGCAGCCTAACTAGCGGAGTGGGTCTCTACAATGAGCAGTTCTTC. J is TRBJ2-1 and V is TRBV12-3 or TRBV12-4; 8 bases align to TRBD2. Trimming cost V 6 bases and J 3 bases; bases outside gene matches: 13. The CDR3 has 17 residues.

The sample holds many counts of this clonotype. The chain joins TRBV5-1 to TRBJ1-1; no firm D call. The V end lost 4 bases, the J end lost 0 bases, and 13 bases lay between the germline ends. The germline V gene has CDR1 SGHRS and CDR2 YFSETQ. The length of the CDR3 is 15 residues. CDR3 DNA: TGCGCCAGCAGCATTCCGGACGGAATGAACACTGAAGCTTTCTTT. Its protein is CASSIPDGMNTEAFF.

Many counts were recorded for this clonotype. The genes are TRBV7-9 and TRBJ2-1, with a tentative D call TRBD2 (6 bases). CDR1 is SEHNR, CDR2 FQNEAQ, per germline (reference sequence). V was shortened by 0 bases and J by 5 bases, with 11 bases between the two germline ends. CDR3 length: 15 amino acids. DNA of the CDR3: TGTGCCAGCAGCTTAGCGCGGGGACTGCACAATGAGCAGTTCTTC. Translated: CASSLARGLHNEQFF.